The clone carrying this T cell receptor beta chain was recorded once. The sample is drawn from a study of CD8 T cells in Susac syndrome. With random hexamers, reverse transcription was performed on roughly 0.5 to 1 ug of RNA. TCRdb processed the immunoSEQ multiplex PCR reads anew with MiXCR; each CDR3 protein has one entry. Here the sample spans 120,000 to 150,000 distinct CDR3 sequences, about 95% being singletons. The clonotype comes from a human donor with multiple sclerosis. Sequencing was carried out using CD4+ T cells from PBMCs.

The CDR3 DNA reads as TGTGCCAGCAGCTGGGGGGGACCCTACGAGCAGTACTTC. It is translated as CASSWGGPYEQYF. The V call is TRBV5-6, the J call TRBJ2-7; 7 bases match TRBD2. Germline loops: CDR1 SGHDT, CDR2 YYEEEE. This CDR3 comprises 13 residues. V was pared by 3 bases and J by 2 bases, with 2 bases of the junction left unmatched. Complete variable domain (other parts from reference TRBV5-6 and TRBJ2-7): DAGVTQSPTHLIKTRGQQVTLRCSPKSGHDTVSWYQQALGQGPQFIFQYYEEEERQRGNFPDRFSGHQFPNYSSELNVNALLLGDSALYLCASSWGGPYEQYFGPGTRLTVT.